This passage covers 32 T cell receptor beta chains from one sample sequenced in a study of shared clonotypes between healthy human individuals. The naive CD8 subset, CD45RO-negative cells positively selected for CCR7, excluded terminally differentiated effector memory CD45RA+ cells. The method was immunoSEQ multiplex PCR; TCRdb's version includes in-frame clones alone and lacks a portion of them. The sample shows about 1,900,000 clones, approximately 94% of them seen only once. Sequencing was done on a sample of naive CD8+ T cells sorted from blood. The receptor set was obtained from a man in his late teens or twenties in good health.

V gene TRBV7-9 combines with J gene TRBJ2-1; D remains unclear. CDR3 size: 13 residues. CDR1 and CDR2 (germline): SEHNR, FQNEAQ (reference sequence). Trimming cost V 1 base and J 5 bases, with 6 bases left between them. DNA for the CDR3: TGTGCCAGCAGCTTAGGAGATAACAATGAGCAGTTCTTC. This sequence encodes CASSLGDNNEQFF.

The chain uses TRBV9 and TRBJ2-2; D is perhaps TRBD1 (5 bases). The CDR3 consists of 14 residues. Trimming removed 0 bases at V and 8 bases at J, with 11 bases between. CDR1 and CDR2 (germline): SGDLS, YYNGEE. CDR3 coding DNA: TGTGCCAGCAGCGTAGCGGCCAGGGTGGGGGAGCTGTTTTTT. It translates to CASSVAARVGELFF.

The chain has TRBV19 and TRBJ2-1; D is perhaps TRBD2 (6 bases). Germline loops: CDR1 LNHDA, CDR2 SQIVND (reference sequence). Trimming shortened V by 1 base and J by 5 bases, and 15 bases separated the two germline ends. The CDR3 sequence is 16 residues long. The CDR3 reads CASSIVGEAGHNEQFF. As DNA, the CDR3 is TGTGCCAGTAGTATAGTGGGGGAGGCGGGACACAATGAGCAGTTCTTC. The variable domain in full, with the rest retrieved from reference TRBV19 and TRBJ2-1, is DGGITQSPKYLFRKEGQNVTLSCEQNLNHDAMYWYRQDPGQGLRLIYYSQIVNDFQKGDIAEGYSVSREKKESFPLTVTSAQKNPTAFYLCASSIVGEAGHNEQFFGPGTRLTVL.

V gene TRBV19 combines with J gene TRBJ2-7; TRBD1 aligns across 7 bases. The V segment lost 7 bases and the J segment 1 base; nucleotides outside the gene matches: 4. CDR1 is LNHDA, CDR2 SQIVND, per germline (reference sequence). CDR3 size: 13 residues. For the CDR3, the DNA is TGTGCCAGTAAGGGACAGCCATCCTACGAGCAGTACTTC. It yields the protein CASKGQPSYEQYF.

J is TRBJ1-2 and V is TRBV4-1, with D perhaps TRBD1 (5 bases). The germline V and J ends were trimmed by 3 bases and 0 bases, with 11 bases remaining between them. This CDR3 spans 15 amino acids. Germline CDR1 reads MGHRA; CDR2 reads YSYEKL. CDR3 DNA sequence: TGCGCCAGCAGCCAGGGCGGGGACCCTAACTATGGCTACACCTTC. Translation gives CASSQGGDPNYGYTF.

V and J are TRBV2 and TRBJ1-1; 7 bases line up with TRBD1. From germline, CDR1 is SNHLY and CDR2 FYNNEI. The CDR3 extends over 15 amino acids. J was trimmed by 1 base and V by 1 base; bases with no gene match: 3. CDR3 sequence: CASSEGRTGNTEAFF. The CDR3 DNA reads TGTGCCAGCAGTGAAGGCCGGACAGGGAACACTGAAGCTTTCTTT.

This clone has a handful of counts. This sample includes further DNA sequences coding for the same CDR3. The chain couples TRBV7-8 to TRBJ2-7, with a tentative D call TRBD1 (5 bases). Germline V gene sequence: CDR1 SGHVS, CDR2 FQNEAQ. V was pared by 1 base and J by 2 bases, with 9 bases between. CDR3 size: 14 residues. The CDR3 sequence is CASSLGQGAYEQYF. The CDR3 DNA follows: TGTGCCAGCAGCTTAGGTCAGGGCGCCTACGAGCAGTACTTC.

V gene TRBV4-3 combines with J gene TRBJ1-1; D gene unclear. Trimming removed 1 base at V and 1 base at J, with 7 bases between. Germline CDR1 and CDR2: LGHNA and YSLEER. The CDR3 covers 14 residues. The CDR3 sequence: CASSQGFPNTEAFF. The CDR3 DNA reads as TGCGCCAGCAGCCAAGGTTTCCCGAACACTGAAGCTTTCTTT.

The rearrangement uses TRBV2 and TRBJ2-3, with TRBD1 as a possible D gene (5 bases). Trimming took off 3 bases at V and 2 bases at J, with 15 bases between the two ends. Germline-derived CDR1 and CDR2 are SNHLY and FYNNEI. This CDR3 is built from 16 residues. This chain's CDR3 is CASSEGLGPHTDTQYF. CDR3 coding DNA: TGTGCCAGCAGTGAGGGGCTGGGGCCACACACAGATACGCAGTATTTT.

A single count supports this clone. V gene TRBV4-3 combines with J gene TRBJ1-3; D is ambiguous. The germline V and J ends were trimmed by 0 bases and 0 bases, with 9 bases remaining between them. Germline V CDR1 and CDR2: LGHNA, YSLEER. This CDR3 has 16 amino acids. The CDR3 nucleotides are TGCGCCAGCAGCCAAGATGGTCAATTCTCTGGAAACACCATATATTTT. Amino acid sequence: CASSQDGQFSGNTIYF.

This chain links TRBV6-5 with TRBJ1-1, with 7 nucleotides matching TRBD1. The J segment lost 4 bases and the V segment lost 0 bases, leaving 5 bases of the junction unmatched. This CDR3 has 15 amino acids. The germline V gene encodes CDR1 MNHEY and CDR2 SVGAGI. The CDR3 region is CASSYSEGAITEAFF. For the CDR3, the DNA is TGTGCCAGCAGTTACTCGGAGGGGGCGATCACTGAAGCTTTCTTT.

The CDR3 DNA follows: TGCGCCAGCAGCTTGGCTGTGAACGGATACAATGAGCAGTTCTTC. It encodes CASSLAVNGYNEQFF. This rearrangement joins TRBV5-1 to TRBJ2-1; D is uncertain. The CDR3 consists of 15 residues. The germline V and J ends were trimmed by 0 bases and 4 bases, with 11 bases remaining between them. The V gene's germline CDR1 is SGHRS and CDR2 YFSETQ.

The chain carries TRBV27 and TRBJ1-2, with 8 bases identical to TRBD1. After removal of 3 bases from V and 7 bases from J, the junction contained 4 bases not matched to a gene. The CDR3 is 13 amino acids. Per the germline V gene, CDR1 is MNHEY and CDR2 is SMNVEV (reference sequence). In nucleotides, the CDR3 is TGTGCCAGCAGTTTTGGGACAGGCATTGGCTACACCTTC. Translating gives CASSFGTGIGYTF.

The count of this clone is one. The chain links TRBV13 to TRBJ2-5; TRBD2 is a possible D gene (5 bases). The ends were cut back, 5 bases at V and 5 bases at J, with 9 bases in the middle. CDR1 and CDR2 from the germline V gene are PRHDT and FYEKMQ (reference sequence). The CDR3 has 12 amino acids. The CDR3 loop is CASSKEGETQYF. In nucleotides, the CDR3 is TGTGCCAGCAGCAAAGAGGGCGAGACCCAGTACTTC.

The V and J genes are TRBV4-3 and TRBJ2-5; D is perhaps TRBD1 or TRBD2 (5 bases each). V lost 0 bases and J lost 3, with 14 bases in between. CDR3 length: 16 residues. Per the germline V gene, CDR1 is LGHNA and CDR2 is YSLEER. The CDR3 coding sequence is TGCGCCAGCAGCCAAGATCTTGAGGGGCCTAAAGAGACCCAGTACTTC. Translated: CASSQDLEGPKETQYF.

The V call is TRBV4-1, the J call TRBJ2-7, with no clear D. The germline V gene has CDR1 MGHRA and CDR2 YSYEKL. V lost 0 bases to trimming and J lost 1 base, with 16 bases between them. This CDR3 has 17 amino acids. The CDR3 sequence: CASSQETSPRSSYEQYF. DNA for the CDR3: TGCGCCAGCAGCCAAGAAACCTCGCCGAGGTCTTCCTACGAGCAGTACTTC.

This chain uses TRBV30 with TRBJ1-5; no firm D call. Germline V gene lookup returns CDR1 GTSNPN and CDR2 SVGIG (reference sequence). The CDR3 runs to 15 residues. Trimming shortened V by 0 bases and J by 2 bases, and 11 bases separated the two germline ends. The CDR3 DNA reads TGTGCCTGGAGTGTACTGCCAGGCCGCAATCAGCCCCAGCATTTT. Its protein product is CAWSVLPGRNQPQHF.

This chain uses TRBV25-1 with TRBJ1-6, with D unclear. V was shortened by 2 bases and J by 7 bases, with 9 bases between the two germline ends. Germline assignment: CDR1 MGHDK and CDR2 SYGVNS. This CDR3 comprises 14 residues. DNA for the CDR3: TGTGCCAGCAGTGAAGGGATGTGGAATTCACCCCTCCACTTT. This encodes CASSEGMWNSPLHF.

The chain uses TRBV13 and TRBJ1-2, with TRBD1 matching 10 bases. The CDR3 loop spans 13 amino acids. Germline loops: CDR1 PRHDT, CDR2 FYEKMQ (reference sequence). V was clipped by 3 bases and J by 9 bases; unmatched bases: 4. In DNA, the CDR3 is TGTGCCAGCAGCTTGGGACAGGGGACAAGCTACACCTTC. The encoded protein is CASSLGQGTSYTF.

This sequence joins TRBV2 and TRBJ1-1; TRBD1 is a possible D gene (5 bases). CDR1 and CDR2 (germline): SNHLY, FYNNEI. CDR3 length: 12 amino acids. V was cut by 11 bases and J by 2 bases, with 12 bases left in between. This CDR3 reads CAEGISNTEAFF. CDR3 DNA sequence: TGTGCCGAGGGGATTTCCAACACTGAAGCTTTCTTT.

The chain carries TRBV2 and TRBJ2-3, with D uncertain. The germline V gene has CDR1 SNHLY and CDR2 FYNNEI. The V end lost 8 bases, the J end lost 4 bases, and 7 bases lay between the germline ends. This CDR3 is 11 amino acids long. The CDR3 here is CASGSPDTQYF. CDR3 nucleotides: TGTGCCAGCGGGTCCCCAGATACGCAGTATTTT.

The chain links TRBV4-3 to TRBJ2-1, with D hard to call. The length of the CDR3 is 15 residues. Trimming left V 0 bases short and J 2 bases short, with 8 bases between. From germline, CDR1 is LGHNA and CDR2 YSLEER. In nucleotides, the CDR3 is TGCGCCAGCAGCCAAGATCGGCAAGCCTACAATGAGCAGTTCTTC. This encodes CASSQDRQAYNEQFF.

The rearrangement joins TRBV5-6 to TRBJ1-1; 10 positions match TRBD1. Losses at the gene ends were 5 bases for V and 2 bases for J; bases not matched to a gene: 9. Per germline, CDR1 SGHDT and CDR2 YYEEEE. The CDR3 extends over 16 amino acids. For the CDR3, the DNA is TGTGCCAGCAGTTTCTCAGAGACAGGGGGCAACACTGAAGCTTTCTTT. Protein sequence: CASSFSETGGNTEAFF. The variable domain in full, completed from reference TRBV5-6 and TRBJ1-1, reads DAGVTQSPTHLIKTRGQQVTLRCSPKSGHDTVSWYQQALGQGPQFIFQYYEEEERQRGNFPDRFSGHQFPNYSSELNVNALLLGDSALYLCASSFSETGGNTEAFFGQGTRLTVV.

V usage is TRBV28 and J usage is TRBJ2-1, with TRBD1 identical over 11 bases. The ends lost 5 bases at V and 2 bases at J; junction bases unmatched: 5. CDR1 and CDR2 (germline): MDHEN, SYDVKM. This CDR3 comprises 16 residues. Written as DNA, the CDR3 is TGTGCCAGCAGTCCCTGGACAGGGGGCGCCTACAATGAGCAGTTCTTC. It specifies CASSPWTGGAYNEQFF.

The chain carries TRBV2 and TRBJ2-7; D gene unclear. Deletions cut 6 bases from V and 4 bases from J, with 13 bases between. The CDR3 covers 13 residues. Germline CDR1 and CDR2: SNHLY and FYNNEI. In DNA, the CDR3 is TGTGCCAGCAGGCCTAAGGACGGATACGAGCAGTACTTC. Translated, it gives CASRPKDGYEQYF. Full variable domain (rest looked up from reference TRBV2 and TRBJ2-7): EPEVTQTPSHQVTQMGQEVILRCVPISNHLYFYWYRQILGQKVEFLVSFYNNEISEKSEIFDDQFSVERPDGSNFTLKIRSTKLEDSAMYFCASRPKDGYEQYFGPGTRLTVT.

The chain joins TRBV29-1 to TRBJ2-3; a possible D gene is TRBD2 (5 bases). This CDR3 has 11 residues. Germline loops: CDR1 SQVTM, CDR2 ANQGSEA. V gave up 6 bases and J gave up 9 bases, with 13 bases separating them. CDR3 sequence: CSVVLVDTQYF. In DNA, the CDR3 is TGCAGCGTGGTACTAGTTGACACGCAGTATTTT.

This chain links TRBV4-3 with TRBJ2-7; D unclear. Deletions cut 0 bases from V and 0 bases from J, with 9 bases between. The CDR3 contains 15 residues. The germline V gene encodes CDR1 LGHNA and CDR2 YSLEER. The CDR3 loop is CASSQDQEDSYEQYF. The CDR3 DNA reads TGCGCCAGCAGCCAAGATCAAGAGGACTCCTACGAGCAGTACTTC.

The genes are TRBV16 and TRBJ2-1; 9 nucleotides align to TRBD1. The CDR3 runs to 15 residues. Trimming cost V 3 bases and J 7 bases; bases outside gene matches: 7. Germline V gene sequence: CDR1 KGHSY, CDR2 FQNENV. The CDR3 nucleotides are TGTGCCAGCAGCCAGGGGACAGGGATGTTGAATGAGCAGTTCTTC. Translated, it gives CASSQGTGMLNEQFF.

The chain is built from TRBV5-5 and TRBJ2-5; TRBD2 matches 10 bases. Trimming at V came to 4 bases and at J to 4 bases, leaving 7 bases not matched to a gene. The length of the CDR3 is 15 residues. CDR1 and CDR2 (germline): SGHKS, YYEKEE (reference sequence). The CDR3 spells CASSTSGGAGETQYF. The CDR3 DNA sequence: TGTGCCAGCAGCACCAGCGGGGGGGCCGGAGAGACCCAGTACTTC.

On this clone: The sample holds other DNA sequences that translate to the same CDR3. This chain joins TRBV5-4 and TRBJ2-5, with TRBD2 matching over 7 bases. V was pared by 0 bases and J by 4 bases, with 0 bases of the junction left unmatched. CDR3 size: 13 residues. Germline V gene lookup returns CDR1 SGHNT and CDR2 YYREEE (reference sequence). The CDR3 DNA reads TGTGCCAGCAGCTTGGTAGCGGGAGAGACCCAGTACTTC. This sequence encodes CASSLVAGETQYF.

This chain connects TRBV9 to TRBJ2-1, with D possibly TRBD1 on 5 matching bases. The V end lost 4 bases, the J end lost 6 bases, and 14 bases lay between the germline ends. CDR3 length: 14 residues. Germline V gene sequence: CDR1 SGDLS, CDR2 YYNGEE. The CDR3 nucleotides read TGTGCCAGCAGCAGGGGTACAACGGGCAATGAGCAGTTCTTC. Translating it yields CASSRGTTGNEQFF.

The V call is TRBV6-6, the J call TRBJ2-1, with TRBD2 as a possible D gene (6 bases). The CDR3 has 14 amino acids. Looked up from germline, CDR1 is MNHNY and CDR2 is SVGAGI (reference sequence). Trimming left V 7 bases short and J 8 bases short, with 18 bases between. CDR3 loop: CASKHGSPMDEQFF. In nucleotides, the CDR3 is TGTGCCAGCAAGCACGGGAGCCCCATGGATGAGCAGTTCTTC.